This T cell receptor beta chain was profiled in a study of blood T cell repertoires in COVID-19. Study at large: The origin of the acute and convalescent COVID-19 samples was the United States, Italy and Spain.

Deletions cut 6 bases from V and 0 bases from J, with 15 bases between. Germline CDR1 reads LNHNV; CDR2 reads YYDKDF (reference sequence). The CDR3 sequence is 16 residues long. Cohorts were determined from participant-reported clinical history. The recovered donors of Cohort 3 showed two negative PCRs, clearance, or symptom resolution. This table comes from immunoSEQ multiplex PCR, and its TCRdb copy is limited to in-frame clones, with some not included. The sample lists some 380,000 clones, roughly 86% seen once, with 1.3% in the top ten. The source material was PBMCs or T cells enriched from blood (not recorded which). This chain links TRBV15 with TRBJ1-5; D gene uncertain. This TCR came from a man younger than 40 who had recovered from COVID-19. The CDR3 sequence is CATRDGHRGSNQPQHF. The CDR3 DNA sequence: TGTGCCACCAGAGATGGGCACCGGGGTAGCAATCAGCCCCAGCATTTT.